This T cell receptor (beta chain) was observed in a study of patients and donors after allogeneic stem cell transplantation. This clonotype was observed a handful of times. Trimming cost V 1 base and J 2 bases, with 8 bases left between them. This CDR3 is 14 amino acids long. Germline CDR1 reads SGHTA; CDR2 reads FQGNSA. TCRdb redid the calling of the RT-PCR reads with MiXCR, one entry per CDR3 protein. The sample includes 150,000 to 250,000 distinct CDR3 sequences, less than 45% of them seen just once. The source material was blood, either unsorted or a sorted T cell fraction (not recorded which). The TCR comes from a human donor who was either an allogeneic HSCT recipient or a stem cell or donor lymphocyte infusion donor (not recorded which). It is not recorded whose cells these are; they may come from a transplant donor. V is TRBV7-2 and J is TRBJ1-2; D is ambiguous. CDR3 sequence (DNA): TGTGCCAGCAGCTTAGATCCCAGGAACTATGGCTACACCTTC. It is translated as CASSLDPRNYGYTF.